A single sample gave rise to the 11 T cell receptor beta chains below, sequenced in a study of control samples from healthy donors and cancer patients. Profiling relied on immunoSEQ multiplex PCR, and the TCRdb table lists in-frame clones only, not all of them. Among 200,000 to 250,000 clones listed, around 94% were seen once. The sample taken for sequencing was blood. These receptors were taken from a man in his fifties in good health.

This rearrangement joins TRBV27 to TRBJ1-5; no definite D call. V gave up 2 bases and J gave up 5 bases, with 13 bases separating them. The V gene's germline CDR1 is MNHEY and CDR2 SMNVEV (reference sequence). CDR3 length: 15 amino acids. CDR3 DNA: TGTGCCAGCAGTTTAAAACCCTACAGCGATCAGCCCCAGCATTTT. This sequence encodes CASSLKPYSDQPQHF.

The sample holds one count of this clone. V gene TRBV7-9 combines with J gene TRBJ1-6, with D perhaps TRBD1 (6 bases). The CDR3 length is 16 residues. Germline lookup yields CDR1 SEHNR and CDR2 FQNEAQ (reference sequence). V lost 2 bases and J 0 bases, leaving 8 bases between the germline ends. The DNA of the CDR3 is TGTGCCAGCAGCTTAACAGGGTCCTCCTATAATTCACCCCTCCACTTT. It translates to CASSLTGSSYNSPLHF.

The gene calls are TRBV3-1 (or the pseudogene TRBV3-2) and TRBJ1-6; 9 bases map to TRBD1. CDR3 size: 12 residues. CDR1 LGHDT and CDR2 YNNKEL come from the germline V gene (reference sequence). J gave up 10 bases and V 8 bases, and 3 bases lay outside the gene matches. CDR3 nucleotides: TGTGCCAGCGGGACAGGGAACTCACCCCTCCACTTT. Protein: CASGTGNSPLHF.

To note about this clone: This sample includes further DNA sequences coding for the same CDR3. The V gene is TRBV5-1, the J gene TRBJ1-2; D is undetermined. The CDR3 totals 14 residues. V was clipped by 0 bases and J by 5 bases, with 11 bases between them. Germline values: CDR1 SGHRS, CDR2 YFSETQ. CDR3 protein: CASSLDRASYGYTF. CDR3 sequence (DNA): TGCGCCAGCAGCTTGGACCGGGCTTCTTATGGCTACACCTTC.

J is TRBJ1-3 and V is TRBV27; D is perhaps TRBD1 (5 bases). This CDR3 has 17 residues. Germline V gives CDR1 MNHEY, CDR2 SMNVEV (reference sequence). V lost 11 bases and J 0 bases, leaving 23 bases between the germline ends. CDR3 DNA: TGTGCCCGTAGCGAGAACCTACTCGACAGCTCTGGAAACACCATATATTTT. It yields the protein CARSENLLDSSGNTIYF.

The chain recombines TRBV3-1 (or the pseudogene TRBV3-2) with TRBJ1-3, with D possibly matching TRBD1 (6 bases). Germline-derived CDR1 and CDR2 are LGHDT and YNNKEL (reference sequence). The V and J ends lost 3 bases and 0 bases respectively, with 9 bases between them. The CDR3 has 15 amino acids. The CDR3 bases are TGTGCCAGCAGCCATGAGGGGGGCTCTGGAAACACCATATATTTT. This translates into CASSHEGGSGNTIYF.

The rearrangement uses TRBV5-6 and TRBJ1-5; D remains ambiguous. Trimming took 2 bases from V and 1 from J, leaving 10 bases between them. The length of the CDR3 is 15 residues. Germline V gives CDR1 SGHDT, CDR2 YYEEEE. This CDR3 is CASSFRTWSNQPQHF. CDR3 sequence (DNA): TGTGCCAGCAGCTTCCGGACGTGGAGCAATCAGCCCCAGCATTTT.

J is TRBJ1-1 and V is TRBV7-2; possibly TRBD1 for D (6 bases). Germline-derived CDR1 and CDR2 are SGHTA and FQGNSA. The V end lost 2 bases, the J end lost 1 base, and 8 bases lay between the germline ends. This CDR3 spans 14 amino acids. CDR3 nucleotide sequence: TGTGCCAGCAGCTTATTACAGGGGAACACTGAAGCTTTCTTT. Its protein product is CASSLLQGNTEAFF.

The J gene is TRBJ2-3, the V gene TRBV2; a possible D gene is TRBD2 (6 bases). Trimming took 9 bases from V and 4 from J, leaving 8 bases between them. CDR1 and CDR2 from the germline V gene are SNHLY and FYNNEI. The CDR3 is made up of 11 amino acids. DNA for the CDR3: TGTGCCAGAGGGACTGCAGATACGCAGTATTTT. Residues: CARGTADTQYF.

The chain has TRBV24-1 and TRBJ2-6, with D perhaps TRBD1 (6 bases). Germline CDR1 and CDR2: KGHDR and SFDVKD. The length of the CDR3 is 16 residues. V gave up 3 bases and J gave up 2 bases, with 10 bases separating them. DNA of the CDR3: TGTGCCACCAGTGATCCAGGGGTAACTGGGGCCAACGTCCTGACTTTC. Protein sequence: CATSDPGVTGANVLTF.

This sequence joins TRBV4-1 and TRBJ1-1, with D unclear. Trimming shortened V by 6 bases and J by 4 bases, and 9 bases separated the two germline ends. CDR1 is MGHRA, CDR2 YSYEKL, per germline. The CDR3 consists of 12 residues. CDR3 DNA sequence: TGCGCCAGCAGTCGAGGCGGCACTGAAGCTTTCTTT. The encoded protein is CASSRGGTEAFF.